Below, 4 T cell receptor beta chains from the same sample are listed, as sequenced in a study of OX40 agonist ivuxolimab in advanced cancers. Clones were read by immunoSEQ multiplex PCR, and TCRdb kept only the in-frame ones, dropping some. The sample has tens of thousands of clones, around 87% seen once; the top ten hold 0.2% to 0.3%. Sequences were derived from CD4+ or CD8+ T cells sorted from blood, sampled in a trial of the OX40 agonist ivuxolimab. These receptors were collected from an adult with an advanced solid tumor such as melanoma, head and neck, liver or kidney cancer.

The rearrangement links TRBV5-3 to TRBJ1-4, with D possibly TRBD1 on 6 matching bases. TRBV5-3 is given ORF status, its function remaining uncertain. The CDR3 runs 15 residues. Trimming removed 4 bases at V and 7 bases at J, with 17 bases between. DNA of the CDR3: TGTGCCAGAAGCCGGATCCACAGGGAGCGTGAAAAACTGTTTTTT. It encodes CARSRIHREREKLFF.

The rearrangement uses TRBV2 and TRBJ2-7; 10 bases line up with TRBD1. This CDR3 has 14 residues. Unmatched junction bases numbered 9, after V lost 6 bases and J lost 7 bases. The germline gives CDR1 SNHLY, CDR2 FYNNEI. CDR3 sequence: CASRPGQGGVEQYF. CDR3 nucleotide sequence: TGTGCCAGCAGACCAGGACAGGGGGGGGTTGAGCAGTACTTC.

In its sample, this clone was seen a few times. The chain couples TRBV19 to TRBJ1-1; 7 nucleotides align to TRBD1. This CDR3 contains 16 residues. Germline trimming cut 3 bases from V and 1 base from J; bases unmatched to any gene: 8. In germline, CDR1 is LNHDA, CDR2 SQIVND (reference sequence). The CDR3, as DNA: TGTGCCAGTAGTATCCGGGCACAGGGGACGAACACTGAAGCTTTCTTT. This gives the protein CASSIRAQGTNTEAFF. Looking up the rest from reference TRBV19 and TRBJ1-1 gives the full variable domain: DGGITQSPKYLFRKEGQNVTLSCEQNLNHDAMYWYRQDPGQGLRLIYYSQIVNDFQKGDIAEGYSVSREKKESFPLTVTSAQKNPTAFYLCASSIRAQGTNTEAFFGQGTRLTVV.

This sequence joins TRBV6-1 and TRBJ2-3; 9 positions agree with TRBD1. The V gene end was trimmed by 6 bases and the J gene end by 6 bases; junction bases not matched to a gene: 7. CDR1 and CDR2 from the germline V gene are MNHNS and SASEGT. The CDR3 consists of 14 residues. CDR3 nucleotide sequence: TGTGCCAGCAGGGCCCGGGACAGGGCCGATACGCAGTATTTT. Its protein is CASRARDRADTQYF.